Each of the 20 T cell receptor beta chains below was sequenced from the same sample in a study of blood T cell repertoires in COVID-19. Produced via immunoSEQ multiplex PCR; TCRdb's table is partial and in-frame only. The sample lists about 140,000 clones, roughly four fifths seen once, with more than 3.5% in the top ten. Sequenced input: peripheral blood. The receptors derive from a woman older than 75 with active or convalescent COVID-19.

J is TRBJ2-7 and V is TRBV6-2 or TRBV6-3, with D possibly TRBD2 on 6 matching bases. V shed 0 bases and J shed 2 bases, with 8 bases lying between them. The CDR3 is made up of 14 amino acids. Germline V lookup: CDR1 MNHEY, CDR2 SVGEGT. The CDR3 sequence is CASSYSTGAYEQYF. The CDR3 DNA is TGTGCCAGCAGTTACTCAACGGGGGCCTACGAGCAGTACTTC.

CDR3 loop: CASSLQANYNSPLHF. CDR3 in DNA: TGTGCCAGCAGCTTACAGGCGAACTATAATTCACCCCTCCACTTT. V usage is TRBV7-2 and J usage is TRBJ1-6; D unclear. Germline V gene data show CDR1 as SGHTA and CDR2 as FQGNSA. V was clipped by 2 bases and J by 3 bases, with 8 bases between them. The CDR3 contains 15 residues.

The J gene is TRBJ1-6, the V gene TRBV30, with 8 bases fitting TRBD1. The germline CDR1 and CDR2 sequences are GTSNPN and SVGIG (reference sequence). V trimming: 1 base; J trimming: 12 bases; junction bases outside the gene matches: 2. There are 12 residues in the CDR3. As DNA, the CDR3 is TGTGCCTGGAGTGGGGACAGGTTACCCCTCCACTTT. This translates into CAWSGDRLPLHF.

With respect to this clone: Other DNA sequences of this sample code for an identical CDR3. The chain combines TRBV10-3 with TRBJ1-5; D perhaps matches TRBD1 (6 bases). Germline values: CDR1 ENHRY, CDR2 SYGVKD. The CDR3 contains 14 residues. Trimming stripped 3 bases from V and 2 bases from J, with 8 bases between. The CDR3 loop is CAISDRGRNQPQHF. The CDR3 DNA follows: TGTGCCATCAGTGACAGGGGTCGCAATCAGCCCCAGCATTTT.

This clone occurred once. V gene TRBV5-1 combines with J gene TRBJ1-6; D is perhaps TRBD1 (5 bases). Germline V CDR1 and CDR2: SGHRS, YFSETQ. Trimming removed 4 bases from V and 7 bases from J, with 15 bases in between. This CDR3 contains 15 residues. Here the CDR3 reads CASSPRPGGNSPLHF. The CDR3 DNA reads TGCGCCAGCAGCCCCCGGCCGGGGGGGAATTCACCCCTCCACTTT.

The V gene is TRBV4-1, the J gene TRBJ1-1; 12 bases map to TRBD1. The trim removed 11 bases at V and 0 bases at J, leaving 19 bases unmatched. The CDR3 runs 19 residues. Germline CDR1 MGHRA, CDR2 YSYEKL. CDR3 residues: CASTSGTGGQILLNTEAFF. The DNA for the CDR3 is TGCGCCTCAACCTCCGGGACAGGGGGCCAAATCCTCTTGAACACTGAAGCTTTCTTT.

This clone was counted only a few times. V gene TRBV28 combines with J gene TRBJ1-2; 10 nucleotides agree with TRBD1. CDR1 and CDR2 from the germline V gene are MDHEN and SYDVKM. Losses at the gene ends were 6 bases for V and 3 bases for J; bases not matched to a gene: 7. This CDR3 has 15 residues. Here the CDR3 reads CASRATGTGDYGYTF. DNA of the CDR3: TGTGCCAGCAGGGCGACCGGGACAGGGGACTATGGCTACACCTTC.

The table lists this clone with a few counts. The rearrangement links TRBV9 to TRBJ1-1; D remains unclear. The CDR3 runs to 14 residues. V was trimmed by 0 bases and J by 5 bases, leaving 11 bases between them. From germline, CDR1 is SGDLS and CDR2 YYNGEE. The CDR3 sequence is CASSVGVMETEAFF. DNA of the CDR3: TGTGCCAGCAGCGTAGGAGTAATGGAGACTGAAGCTTTCTTT.

Remarks on this clone: The sample holds other DNA sequences that translate to the same CDR3. This rearrangement joins TRBV3-1 (or the pseudogene TRBV3-2) to TRBJ1-2; D gene uncertain. Trimming removed 1 base from V and 4 bases from J, with 13 bases in between. The CDR3 runs 15 residues. Germline CDR1 LGHDT, CDR2 YNNKEL (reference sequence). The CDR3 nucleotides are TGTGCCAGCAGCCAAGCTGACCCTACGGGCTATGGCTACACCTTC. Residues: CASSQADPTGYGYTF.

In nucleotides, the CDR3 is TGTGCCAGCAGTGAAGCGTGGGGGCGGCGAGACACTGAAGCTTTCTTT. Translated: CASSEAWGRRDTEAFF. The chain combines TRBV6-1 with TRBJ1-1, with D perhaps TRBD1 (6 bases). Per the germline V gene, CDR1 is MNHNS and CDR2 is SASEGT. The CDR3 has 16 amino acids. The V gene lost 0 bases and the J gene lost 3 bases, with 14 bases spanning the gap.

This clone has a handful of counts. V usage is TRBV2 and J usage is TRBJ1-1, with unresolved D. The CDR3 is 14 residues long. Trimming removed 4 bases at V and 4 bases at J, with 13 bases between. The germline CDR1 and CDR2 sequences are SNHLY and FYNNEI. The CDR3 DNA reads TGTGCCAGCAGTGGGCTGGCGGGTGGCACTGAAGCTTTCTTT. Amino acids: CASSGLAGGTEAFF.

The table lists this clone with a few counts. This chain connects TRBV18 to TRBJ1-5; TRBD1 aligns across 10 bases. The CDR3 contains 14 residues. After removal of 6 bases from V and 7 bases from J, the junction contained 6 bases not matched to a gene. Germline V gives CDR1 KGHSH, CDR2 LQKENI. CDR3 sequence reads: CASSPGQGGQPQHF. The CDR3 DNA is TGTGCCAGCTCCCCCGGACAGGGGGGCCAGCCCCAGCATTTT.

V usage is TRBV5-1 and J usage is TRBJ2-5; 8 nucleotides match TRBD2. Germline CDR1 reads SGHRS; CDR2 reads YFSETQ. V lost 4 bases to trimming and J lost 5 bases; unmatched junction nucleotides: 16. The CDR3 has 17 amino acids. CDR3 nucleotide sequence: TGCGCCAGCAGCCCCCCTGTTAGCGGGGCGACCCGGGAGACCCAGTACTTC. This encodes CASSPPVSGATRETQYF.

This clone was detected only once. The chain uses TRBV3-1 (or the pseudogene TRBV3-2) and TRBJ2-7; no definite D call. Germline-derived CDR1 and CDR2 are LGHDT and YNNKEL (reference sequence). Deletions cut 1 base from V and 7 bases from J, with 8 bases between. This CDR3 has 12 amino acids. The CDR3 protein is CASSQGAMEQYF. The DNA of the CDR3 is TGTGCCAGCAGCCAAGGTGCTATGGAGCAGTACTTC.

The gene calls are TRBV6-5 and TRBJ2-7, with D possibly TRBD1 on 6 matching bases. The CDR3 has 12 residues. The germline V and J ends were trimmed by 8 bases and 7 bases, with 15 bases remaining between them. CDR1 is MNHEY, CDR2 SVGAGI, per germline. The DNA of the CDR3 is TGTGCCAGCTATAAGGGGCAGGGGGAGCAGTACTTC. Protein product: CASYKGQGEQYF.

This rearrangement joins TRBV10-3 to TRBJ1-6; no clear D. From germline, CDR1 is ENHRY and CDR2 SYGVKD. Trimming cost V 6 bases and J 5 bases, with 14 bases left between them. The CDR3 is 15 residues long. The CDR3 DNA reads as TGTGCCATCAGGCCCCAGGAGGTTGATAATTCACCCCTCCACTTT. Translation: CAIRPQEVDNSPLHF.

This chain connects TRBV28 to TRBJ1-5; 10 bases are shared with TRBD1. V was clipped by 4 bases and J by 5 bases; unmatched bases: 2. The germline gives CDR1 MDHEN, CDR2 SYDVKM. The CDR3 runs 14 residues. The CDR3 DNA follows: TGTGCCAGCAGTTCGGGACAGGGGTATCAGCCCCAGCATTTT. It codes for CASSSGQGYQPQHF. The full variable domain, rest sourced from reference TRBV28 and TRBJ1-5, is DVKVTQSSRYLVKRTGEKVFLECVQDMDHENMFWYRQDPGLGLRLIYFSYDVKMKEKGDIPEGYSVSREKKERFSLILESASTNQTSMYLCASSSGQGYQPQHFGDGTRLSIL.

Only a few counts were recorded for this clone. The chain combines TRBV3-1 (or the pseudogene TRBV3-2) with TRBJ2-6; tentative D call: TRBD2 (6 bases). V shed 4 bases and J shed 1 base, with 17 bases lying between them. The germline CDR1 and CDR2 sequences are LGHDT and YNNKEL (reference sequence). The CDR3 is 18 residues long. CDR3 loop: CASSPPGGFGSGANVLTF. The CDR3, as DNA: TGTGCCAGCAGCCCTCCTGGGGGGTTTGGGTCTGGGGCCAACGTCCTGACTTTC.

The rearrangement joins TRBV10-3 to TRBJ1-2; TRBD1 matches at 9 bases. V lost 8 bases, J lost 5 bases, and 0 bases stayed unmatched. CDR1 is ENHRY and CDR2 is SYGVKD in the germline V gene. This CDR3 has 11 residues. The CDR3 nucleotides are TGTGCCATCGGACAGGGGTATGGCTACACCTTC. Its protein is CAIGQGYGYTF.

The genes are TRBV27 and TRBJ2-2; no clear D. This CDR3 region has 13 residues. Germline lookup yields CDR1 MNHEY and CDR2 SMNVEV (reference sequence). V was shortened by 2 bases and J by 6 bases, with 7 bases between the two germline ends. CDR3 sequence: CASSLGRAGELFF. CDR3 DNA: TGTGCCAGCAGTTTAGGTCGCGCCGGGGAGCTGTTTTTT.